This TCR beta chain derives from a study of T cell changes during pregnancy in multiple sclerosis. Here immunoSEQ multiplex PCR was the method, and the copy in TCRdb shows in-frame clones only, minus some. The sample lists some 75,000 clones, roughly 95% occurring once. Germline CDR1 and CDR2: SGHNT and YYREEE (reference sequence). This CDR3 spans 13 amino acids. With 4 bases clipped from V and 4 bases from J, the junction kept 4 bases outside the gene matches. The TCR comes from a female donor with multiple sclerosis, enrolled in a pregnancy study. Sequencing was performed on peripheral blood, taken in the second trimester of pregnancy. V usage is TRBV5-4 and J usage is TRBJ2-5; 7 nucleotides match TRBD2. CDR3 sequence reads: CASSPGGGETQYF. The CDR3 DNA is TGTGCCAGCAGCCCCGGCGGGGGAGAGACCCAGTACTTC.